This TCR beta chain comes out of a study of vaccination and CD4 T cells after COVID-19. The overall study: Convalescent donors totaled six males and four females, including two who were Hispanic.

Trimming left V 2 bases short and J 2 bases short, with 22 bases between. This CDR3 comprises 19 residues. CDR1 is SGHTA and CDR2 is FQGNSA in the germline V gene. As to treatment: roughly ten-day PBMC culture with coronavirus spike peptide pools or control peptides (ViraFEST assay). A note on this clonotype: Its specificity is not known.

At the Johns Hopkins FTIC core, DNA taken from cultured CD4+ T cells was sequenced by way of the Oncomine TCR Beta short-read assay. After culture, CD4+ T cells served as the source for genomic DNA extraction. TCRdb independently ran MiXCR on the PCR reads; one entry per CDR3 protein. The data contain under 10,000 distinct CDR3 sequences, around 66% of them singletons. Here the sequenced sample was cultured CD4+ T cells from blood, taken after SARS-CoV-2 vaccination. The V gene is TRBV7-2, the J gene TRBJ2-4, with D perhaps matching TRBD2 (5 bases). The clonotype originates from a human donor with COVID-19. CDR3 residues: CASSLFALRTDVSKNIQYF. The CDR3 DNA reads as TGTGCCAGCAGCTTATTCGCTCTGAGGACTGACGTCTCCAAAAACATTCAGTACTTC.